The TCR beta chain described here comes from a study of blood T cell repertoires in COVID-19. Study at large: The United States, Italy and Spain provided the acute and convalescent COVID-19 samples. The cDNA or gDNA used as material had been derived from T cells, B-cell-depleted T cells, or PBMCs.

Under the authors' procedure: Amplification of reference gene primers provided the estimated nucleated cell counts. The data were produced by immunoSEQ multiplex PCR, yet TCRdb's version contains in-frame clones alone and is incomplete. The DNA was the basis for D and trimming; V, J and clone size are from that table. Of tens of thousands of clones in the sample, about 90% were seen once. What was sequenced was peripheral blood. This TCR came from a man between 50 and 59 years old with active COVID-19.

The CDR3 spells CASSRVYNEQFF. DNA for the CDR3: TGTGCCAGCAGCCGGGTCTACAATGAGCAGTTCTTC. The V call is TRBV6-5, the J call TRBJ2-1; no clear D. This CDR3 has 12 amino acids. Germline values: CDR1 MNHEY, CDR2 SVGAGI. The germline V and J ends were trimmed by 6 bases and 3 bases, with 6 bases remaining between them.